These 7 T cell receptor beta chains originate from one sample sequenced in a study of a mutant IDH1 vaccine in newly diagnosed glioma. No antigen has been identified for these receptors. Data came from immunoSEQ multiplex PCR; TCRdb stores just in-frame clones and leaves some out. The sample records more than 10,000 clones, roughly 72% being singletons. Stated time point: week 47, end of study. In every dose of vaccine, 300 ug of mutant IDH1 20-mer peptide was given alongside topical imiquimod. The input for sequencing was PBMCs, taken from a glioma patient whose treatment included an IDH1 peptide vaccine. These receptors were collected from a woman between 35 and 50 years old with glioma.

V is TRBV7-9 and J is TRBJ2-2, with TRBD2 matching over 7 bases. The CDR3 covers 16 residues. V shed 5 bases and J 3 bases; nucleotides not matched to a gene: 9. Germline CDR1 SEHNR, CDR2 FQNEAQ (reference sequence). The CDR3 loop is CASSPWGGMDTGELFF. The CDR3 DNA reads as TGTGCCAGCAGCCCATGGGGGGGTATGGACACCGGGGAGCTGTTTTTT.

This rearrangement joins TRBV7-2 to TRBJ2-7; D is undetermined. Germline V gene sequence: CDR1 SGHTA, CDR2 FQGNSA. Trimming shortened V by 1 base and J by 3 bases, and 7 bases separated the two germline ends. This CDR3 comprises 13 residues. DNA of the CDR3: TGTGCCAGCAGCTTAGAACTCGGCTACGAGCAGTACTTC. Protein sequence: CASSLELGYEQYF.

This clone was seen a handful of times. The chain links TRBV11-2 to TRBJ2-1; 8 nucleotides align to TRBD2. V dropped 5 bases and J dropped 6; count of bases not matched to a gene: 6. The CDR3 runs to 14 residues. Germline CDR1 reads SGHAT; CDR2 reads FQNNGV. In DNA, the CDR3 is TGTGCCAGCAGCCCGTCGCGGGGGGTCAATGAGCAGTTCTTC. Amino acid sequence: CASSPSRGVNEQFF.

The chain joins TRBV28 to TRBJ2-7; tentative D call: TRBD1 (5 bases). Between the trimmed V and J ends, which lost 6 bases and 1 base, there was a span of 13 bases. This CDR3 has 14 residues. Germline V gives CDR1 MDHEN, CDR2 SYDVKM. The CDR3 region is CASRGAGPSYEQYF. The CDR3 DNA sequence: TGTGCCAGCAGAGGGGCAGGGCCGTCCTACGAGCAGTACTTC.

The rearrangement joins TRBV15 to TRBJ1-1; perhaps TRBD1 as D (5 bases). Trimming cost V 0 bases and J 3 bases, with 17 bases left between them. The length of the CDR3 is 17 residues. Germline values: CDR1 LNHNV, CDR2 YYDKDF (reference sequence). The CDR3: CATSREDIRGPDTEAFF. The CDR3 DNA reads as TGTGCCACCAGCAGAGAAGATATTAGGGGACCCGACACTGAAGCTTTCTTT.

The CDR3 DNA is TGCGCCAGCAGCCTCGAGCAGACAGGGGACCACGAGCAGTACTTC. This codes for CASSLEQTGDHEQYF. This chain joins TRBV4-1 and TRBJ2-7, with 8 nucleotides matching TRBD1. Germline V gene data show CDR1 as MGHRA and CDR2 as YSYEKL. The V gene end was trimmed by 4 bases and the J gene end by 5 bases; junction bases not matched to a gene: 10. The CDR3 totals 15 residues.

J is TRBJ2-1 and V is TRBV7-6, with TRBD2 identical over 11 bases. Germline lookup yields CDR1 SGHVS and CDR2 FNYEAQ. V was clipped by 1 base and J by 7 bases; unmatched bases: 6. The length of the CDR3 is 16 residues. The CDR3: CASSLGTSGGRNEQFF. CDR3 nucleotides: TGTGCCAGCAGCTTAGGTACTAGCGGGGGCCGGAATGAGCAGTTCTTC.